This TCR beta chain comes out of a study of blood T cell repertoires in COVID-19. Study-level background: The United States, Italy and Spain were the sources of the acute and convalescent COVID-19 samples. From T cells, B-cell-depleted T cells, or PBMCs came the material, which was cDNA or gDNA.

Membership in each cohort depended on participant-reported clinical history. Looked up from germline, CDR1 is MNHEY and CDR2 is SVGEGT. The CDR3 has 18 amino acids. V gave up 4 bases and J gave up 3 bases, with 25 bases separating them. Authors' data handling: Cell counts per sample came from amplifying reference gene primers. TCRdb keeps only in-frame clones here, not all; method: immunoSEQ multiplex PCR. V, J and clone size reflect that table, while D and trimming were determined from the DNA. The repertoire holds a few hundred thousand clones, with 80% to 90% as singletons. The sequencing sample was made of PBMCs or T cells enriched from blood (not recorded which). This chain uses TRBV6-2 or TRBV6-3 with TRBJ2-7; TRBD1 is a possible D gene (6 bases). This TCR was sampled from a man aged 25-45 years who had recovered from COVID-19. CDR3 DNA: TGTGCCAGCAGTTCGGGGAACTACCAGGGGAAACTTCTCTACGAGCAGTACTTC. This sequence encodes CASSSGNYQGKLLYEQYF.